Each of the 10 T cell receptor beta chains below was sequenced from the same sample in a study of glioma-infiltrating T cells after dendritic cell vaccination. The protocol was immunoSEQ multiplex PCR, while the TCRdb copy is restricted to in-frame clones and leaves out a portion. The sample gives 85,000 to 110,000 clones, about four fifths of which show up once; roughly 12% is in the top ten. The specimen was blood, collected before dendritic cell vaccination. These receptors were taken from a human donor with glioblastoma.

The gene calls are TRBV5-5 and TRBJ2-7, with TRBD1 as a possible D gene (5 bases). The germline V gene has CDR1 SGHKS and CDR2 YYEKEE (reference sequence). The CDR3 has 14 amino acids. V shed 4 bases and J shed 2 bases, with 13 bases lying between them. The DNA for the CDR3 is TGTGCCAGCAGCCCCCCGACAGAACCCTACGAGCAGTACTTC. Translation gives CASSPPTEPYEQYF.

The chain employs TRBV15 and TRBJ2-2, with TRBD1 matching 9 bases. The germline CDR1 and CDR2 sequences are LNHNV and YYDKDF (reference sequence). This CDR3 comprises 17 residues. After removal of 0 bases from V and 5 bases from J, the junction contained 7 bases not matched to a gene. In DNA, the CDR3 is TGTGCCACCAGCAGAGATTTGGGGGACAGGGAGACCGGGGAGCTGTTTTTT. It codes for CATSRDLGDRETGELFF.

This clone appeared a single time. This chain links TRBV11-2 with TRBJ1-2; a possible D gene is TRBD1 (5 bases). CDR1 is SGHAT, CDR2 FQNNGV, per germline. Trimming removed 4 bases from V and 6 bases from J, with 15 bases in between. This CDR3 spans 14 amino acids. CDR3: CASSYGDSWDGYTF. Here the CDR3 DNA reads TGTGCCAGCAGCTACGGGGACTCCTGGGATGGCTACACCTTC.

Of note for this clone: This sample also contains other DNA sequences that code for the same CDR3. V and J are TRBV5-4 and TRBJ1-5; D possibly corresponds to TRBD1 (5 bases). V was trimmed by 0 bases and J by 2 bases, leaving 6 bases between them. The germline V gene encodes CDR1 SGHNT and CDR2 YYREEE (reference sequence). The CDR3 sequence is 14 residues long. CDR3 nucleotide sequence: TGTGCCAGCAGCTTGGGGGGCGGCAATCAGCCCCAGCATTTT. Translating it yields CASSLGGGNQPQHF.

V usage is TRBV9 and J usage is TRBJ2-1; a weak D match, TRBD1 (5 bases). The CDR3 runs to 14 residues. CDR1 and CDR2 (germline): SGDLS, YYNGEE. V shed 2 bases and J shed 1 base, with 7 bases lying between them. CDR3 DNA sequence: TGTGCCAGCAGCGTCTCAGGGTCCTACAATGAGCAGTTCTTC. Encoded protein: CASSVSGSYNEQFF.

The genes are TRBV4-1 and TRBJ2-1; 8 bases align to TRBD2. The CDR3 is 15 residues long. The V and J ends lost 4 bases and 3 bases, in that order; junction bases with no gene match: 5. CDR1 is MGHRA and CDR2 is YSYEKL in the germline V gene. As DNA, the CDR3 is TGCGCCAGCAGCCCCATTAGCGGGGACTACAATGAGCAGTTCTTC. This translates into CASSPISGDYNEQFF.

The CDR3 protein is CASSIVPRVTGELFF. CDR3 in DNA: TGTGCCAGTAGTATAGTGCCGAGGGTTACCGGGGAGCTGTTTTTT. This chain connects TRBV19 to TRBJ2-2; D perhaps matches TRBD2 (5 bases). Between the trimmed V and J ends, which lost 1 base and 5 bases, there was a span of 11 bases. The germline V gene encodes CDR1 LNHDA and CDR2 SQIVND (reference sequence). The CDR3 totals 15 residues.

This chain links TRBV2 with TRBJ2-5; unclear D gene. With 7 bases removed from V and 5 bases from J, the gap between germline ends came to 17 bases. From germline, CDR1 is SNHLY and CDR2 FYNNEI. The CDR3 is 14 amino acids. The CDR3 coding sequence is TGTGCCAGCATTCAACGGGTAGGAACGGAGACCCAGTACTTC. This sequence encodes CASIQRVGTETQYF.

The V call is TRBV12-5, the J call TRBJ1-1, with TRBD1 identical over 10 bases. V shed 5 bases, J shed 1 base, and the junction held 13 bases outside the gene matches. The V gene's germline CDR1 is LGHNT and CDR2 FRNRAP. CDR3 length equals 18 residues. Written as DNA, the CDR3 is TGTGCTAGTGGTCCGTCCCGGGACAGGGGTCTCTCGAACACTGAAGCTTTCTTT. Translation gives CASGPSRDRGLSNTEAFF. The full variable domain, with the rest looked up from reference TRBV12-5 and TRBJ1-1, is DARVTQTPRHKVTEMGQEVTMRCQPILGHNTVFWYRQTMMQGLELLAYFRNRAPLDDSGMPKDRFSAEMPDATLATLKIQPSEPRDSAVYFCASGPSRDRGLSNTEAFFGQGTRLTVV.

V usage is TRBV2 and J usage is TRBJ2-3; D not resolved. V lost 6 bases, J lost 2 bases, and 12 bases lay in between. From germline, CDR1 is SNHLY and CDR2 FYNNEI. This CDR3 contains 14 residues. The CDR3 loop reads CASRERLHTDTQYF. Written as DNA, the CDR3 is TGTGCCAGCAGGGAGAGGCTCCACACAGATACGCAGTATTTT.